This entry concerns a single TCR beta chain. The antigen is not known. The sample belongs to a study of T cell responses to AZD1222 COVID-19 vaccine. Study results and limitations: Targeting of unmutated variant regions was reportedly seen in nearly half of spike-specific TCRs.

Repertoires were generated with immunoSEQ multiplex PCR, while TCRdb's copy carries only in-frame clones and drops some. Of 70,000 to 95,000 clones listed, 75% to 95% are singletons. With 8 bases removed from V and 5 bases from J, the gap between germline ends came to 21 bases. This CDR3 is 15 amino acids long. Germline V gene data show CDR1 as LGHNA and CDR2 as YNFKEQ. This specimen was peripheral blood, taken 28 days after the second AZD1222 dose. The V call is TRBV4-2, the J call TRBJ1-1; D is perhaps TRBD1 (6 bases). This receptor was taken from an adult who received the AZD1222 COVID-19 vaccine. The CDR3 sequence: CASLEGVFAGTEAFF. DNA for the CDR3: TGTGCCAGCTTAGAGGGGGTCTTCGCGGGGACTGAAGCTTTCTTT.